The T cell receptor (beta chain) under discussion was sequenced for a study of T-cell reconstitution after alpha-beta-depleted transplantation in children. Study results and limitations: T cells produced anew were the main source of T-cell counts and diversity one year after transplant.

This clonotype was counted at least ten times. No antigen is known for it. From germline, CDR1 is MDHEN and CDR2 SYDVKM. The CDR3 runs 15 residues. Preparation of the TCRbeta library used unique molecular identifiers. TCRdb re-derived calls from the PCR reads in MiXCR, one entry per CDR3 protein. The top ten clones hold roughly a tenth of a sample with fewer than 150,000 distinct CDR3 sequences, roughly 23% of them seen once. The TCR sequence derives from a male patient under 10 years old who had a stem cell transplant for chronic granulomatous disease, so the T cells may come from the graft donor. The chain recombines TRBV28 with TRBJ2-7; D perhaps matches TRBD1 (8 bases). The DNA matches TRBJ2-1 better at its end, which makes the J call doubtful. The sequences come from PBMCs, mostly from graft donor cells, collected 180 days after TCRalphabeta/CD19-depleted stem cell transplant. CDR3 in DNA: TGTGCCAGCAGAACCGGGGGGACAGGAGCCTACGAGCAGTTCTTC. Protein sequence: CASRTGGTGAYEQFF.